These 21 T cell receptor beta chains were sequenced from one sample in a study of lymphopenia after photon versus proton radiotherapy. Assay: immunoSEQ multiplex PCR; the TCRdb copy retains only in-frame clones and omits some. The sample holds tens of thousands of clones; roughly 86% are singletons and the top ten take approximately 10%. The sequencing used peripheral blood, collected from a patient treated with proton-based radiotherapy. These TCRs come from a woman in her sixties or seventies with pancreatic cancer. Some clones in this sample may be carry-over from other donors' samples.

The chain uses TRBV28 and TRBJ2-7, with TRBD2 matching over 8 bases. There are 13 residues in the CDR3. J was trimmed by 4 bases and V by 7 bases; bases with no gene match: 6. Per the germline V gene, CDR1 is MDHEN and CDR2 is SYDVKM. CDR3: CASKAGGFYEQYF. The CDR3 DNA sequence: TGTGCCAGCAAGGCGGGAGGTTTTTACGAGCAGTACTTC.

The CDR3 loop is CASRSSGGTNTEAFF. CDR3 nucleotides: TGCGCCAGCAGGAGCTCCGGGGGCACAAACACTGAAGCTTTCTTT. The chain has TRBV5-1 and TRBJ1-1, with D possibly being TRBD1 (6 bases). V was shortened by 5 bases and J by 2 bases, with 16 bases between the two germline ends. Germline CDR1 reads SGHRS; CDR2 reads YFSETQ. The CDR3 loop spans 15 amino acids.

This chain connects TRBV14 to TRBJ1-4; D not certain. The germline CDR1 and CDR2 sequences are SGHDN and FVKESK. Trimming shortened V by 0 bases and J by 4 bases, and 3 bases separated the two germline ends. The CDR3 has 13 residues. CDR3 in amino acids: CASSQDYNEKLFF. The CDR3 nucleotides read TGTGCCAGCAGCCAAGATTATAATGAAAAACTGTTTTTT.

J is TRBJ2-7 and V is TRBV11-2; D uncertain. The CDR3 sequence is 14 residues long. V was pared by 1 base and J by 3 bases, with 10 bases between. Germline CDR1 SGHAT, CDR2 FQNNGV. The CDR3 is CASSLVRNNYEQYF. CDR3 DNA sequence: TGTGCCAGCAGCTTAGTACGGAACAACTACGAGCAGTACTTC.

J is TRBJ1-2 and V is TRBV11-2; D call uncertain. The germline V and J ends were trimmed by 5 bases and 0 bases, with 4 bases remaining between them. CDR3 size: 12 residues. Germline CDR1 reads SGHAT; CDR2 reads FQNNGV. CDR3 protein: CASSVTNYGYTF. For the CDR3, the DNA is TGTGCCAGCAGCGTTACTAACTATGGCTACACCTTC.

This clone has only one observation. The chain employs TRBV13 and TRBJ2-3; 7 nucleotides align to TRBD1. The V and J ends lost 5 bases and 4 bases, in that order; junction bases with no gene match: 9. Germline CDR1 PRHDT, CDR2 FYEKMQ (reference sequence). The CDR3 loop spans 15 amino acids. CDR3 coding DNA: TGTGCCAGCAGCACAAGTAGACAGGGACCAGATACGCAGTATTTT. It encodes CASSTSRQGPDTQYF.

The chain couples TRBV28 to TRBJ2-1, with 11 nucleotides matching TRBD2. The length of the CDR3 is 15 residues. CDR1 and CDR2 from the germline V gene are MDHEN and SYDVKM. V lost 2 bases, J lost 8 bases, and 5 bases stayed unmatched. CDR3 loop: CASSLVAGGRDEQFF. The DNA for the CDR3 is TGTGCCAGCAGTTTAGTAGCGGGAGGGCGGGATGAGCAGTTCTTC. Together with reference TRBV28 and TRBJ2-1, the CDR3 gives the full variable domain: DVKVTQSSRYLVKRTGEKVFLECVQDMDHENMFWYRQDPGLGLRLIYFSYDVKMKEKGDIPEGYSVSREKKERFSLILESASTNQTSMYLCASSLVAGGRDEQFFGPGTRLTVL.

As DNA, the CDR3 is TGCAGCGTTGAAGCGGGGACTAGCGGATCCTACGAGCAGTACTTC. This sequence encodes CSVEAGTSGSYEQYF. The rearrangement joins TRBV29-1 to TRBJ2-7; 11 nucleotides line up with TRBD2. V lost 1 base, J lost 1 base, and 3 bases stayed unmatched. The CDR3 extends over 15 amino acids. Germline CDR1 and CDR2: SQVTM and ANQGSEA.

The gene calls are TRBV2 and TRBJ2-3; D possibly uses TRBD1 or TRBD2 (5 bases each). Germline assignment: CDR1 SNHLY and CDR2 FYNNEI. The CDR3 covers 17 residues. The germline V and J ends were trimmed by 6 bases and 1 base, with 20 bases remaining between them. CDR3 sequence: CASRRVRQPGRTDTQYF. As DNA, the CDR3 is TGTGCCAGCAGGCGGGTAAGACAGCCCGGCCGCACAGATACGCAGTATTTT. The whole variable domain, remainder taken from reference TRBV2 and TRBJ2-3, is EPEVTQTPSHQVTQMGQEVILRCVPISNHLYFYWYRQILGQKVEFLVSFYNNEISEKSEIFDDQFSVERPDGSNFTLKIRSTKLEDSAMYFCASRRVRQPGRTDTQYFGPGTRLTVL.

The rearrangement links TRBV5-1 to TRBJ1-1; no reliable D call. The CDR3 sequence is 14 residues long. V was clipped by 0 bases and J by 0 bases, with 6 bases between them. Germline loops: CDR1 SGHRS, CDR2 YFSETQ. CDR3 bases: TGCGCCAGCAGCTTGGACGGCGTGAACACTGAAGCTTTCTTT. Translation gives CASSLDGVNTEAFF.

The gene calls are TRBV11-2 and TRBJ1-1; D remains unclear. The CDR3 spans 17 residues. V shed 0 bases and J shed 4 bases, with 18 bases lying between them. In germline, CDR1 is SGHAT, CDR2 FQNNGV. The CDR3 sequence is CASSLDRAGMGGTEAFF. CDR3 coding DNA: TGTGCCAGCAGCTTAGACCGGGCGGGGATGGGCGGCACTGAAGCTTTCTTT.

CDR3 amino acids: CASSPTDRGGQPQHF. As DNA, the CDR3 is TGTGCCAGCAGCCCCACGGACAGGGGTGGCCAGCCCCAGCATTTT. The V gene is TRBV9, the J gene TRBJ1-5; 9 bases map to TRBD1. The V gene's germline CDR1 is SGDLS and CDR2 YYNGEE. This CDR3 spans 15 amino acids. Losses at the gene ends were 4 bases for V and 7 bases for J; bases not matched to a gene: 9.

V is TRBV28 and J is TRBJ2-3, with D perhaps matching TRBD1 (6 bases). Trimming cost V 7 bases and J 5 bases, with 10 bases left between them. This CDR3 region has 12 residues. CDR1 is MDHEN and CDR2 is SYDVKM in the germline V gene. CDR3 loop: CASNLQGDTQYF. CDR3 coding DNA: TGTGCCAGCAACCTACAGGGAGATACGCAGTATTTT.

The chain has TRBV5-1 and TRBJ2-7, with D uncertain. Germline V lookup: CDR1 SGHRS, CDR2 YFSETQ. This CDR3 contains 14 residues. V was cut by 0 bases and J by 2 bases, with 9 bases left in between. The CDR3 loop is CASSLVGQTYEQYF. For the CDR3, the DNA is TGCGCCAGCAGCTTGGTGGGTCAAACCTACGAGCAGTACTTC.

This clone came up once. This chain uses TRBV11-2 with TRBJ2-1, with 9 bases fitting TRBD2. The germline gives CDR1 SGHAT, CDR2 FQNNGV. V lost 1 base to trimming and J lost 9 bases; unmatched junction nucleotides: 7. This CDR3 has 15 residues. The CDR3 DNA reads as TGTGCCAGCAGCTTAGCCGCGGGAGGGCCAAGTGAGCAGTTCTTC. It is translated as CASSLAAGGPSEQFF.

The chain combines TRBV11-2 with TRBJ2-5; TRBD1 matches 8 bases. The CDR3 is made up of 15 amino acids. The germline CDR1 and CDR2 sequences are SGHAT and FQNNGV. Trimming removed 1 base from V and 4 bases from J; junction bases left unmatched: 5. The CDR3 nucleotides read TGTGCCAGCAGCTTAGGGACAGGGAACGGAGAGACCCAGTACTTC. Translated, it gives CASSLGTGNGETQYF.

This clone turned up a few times. The V call is TRBV28, the J call TRBJ1-5; possibly TRBD1 for D (5 bases). The CDR3 runs 14 residues. Germline V lookup: CDR1 MDHEN, CDR2 SYDVKM. V dropped 6 bases and J dropped 8 bases, with 17 bases sitting between them. The CDR3 DNA sequence: TGTGCCAGCAGGGGGGAAAAACTCAGGGAGCCCCAGCATTTT. Translation: CASRGEKLREPQHF.

This sequence joins TRBV27 and TRBJ1-1; weak D call: TRBD1 (5 bases). The CDR3 is made up of 14 amino acids. The germline V gene has CDR1 MNHEY and CDR2 SMNVEV (reference sequence). Trimming stripped 1 base from V and 4 bases from J, with 10 bases between. The CDR3: CASSLYRGSTEAFF. CDR3 DNA: TGTGCCAGCAGTTTATATCGGGGGAGCACTGAAGCTTTCTTT.

This clone was seen more than once but under ten times. The chain joins TRBV10-1 to TRBJ2-7; D ambiguous. Germline CDR1 is WNHNN and CDR2 is SYGVQD (reference sequence). The CDR3 contains 13 residues. Trimming removed 0 bases at V and 6 bases at J, with 9 bases between. CDR3 sequence reads: CASSESGRPEQYF. The CDR3 DNA sequence: TGCGCCAGCAGTGAGTCCGGACGGCCCGAGCAGTACTTC.

This clone was recorded a few times. V and J are TRBV7-9 and TRBJ1-2; weak D call: TRBD1 (6 bases). Germline-derived CDR1 and CDR2 are SEHNR and FQNEAQ (reference sequence). V lost 6 bases and J lost 5, with 7 bases in between. The CDR3 sequence is 11 residues long. The CDR3 sequence: CASSQGYGYTF. The CDR3 DNA reads as TGTGCCAGCAGTCAGGGGTATGGCTACACCTTC.

The J gene is TRBJ1-1, the V gene TRBV29-1, with a tentative D call TRBD1 (5 bases). Germline CDR1 reads SQVTM; CDR2 reads ANQGSEA. The CDR3 consists of 13 residues. V lost 4 bases, J lost 1 base, and 10 bases lay in between. In DNA, the CDR3 is TGCAGCGTTGCGAGGACACCGAACACTGAAGCTTTCTTT. Amino acid sequence: CSVARTPNTEAFF.